Listed below are T cell receptor beta chains from one sample, sequenced in a study of cytomegalovirus exposure and HLA in healthy donors. Sequenced by immunoSEQ multiplex PCR; TCRdb stores in-frame clones only, minus some. This sample yields roughly 120,000 clones, of which roughly three quarters are seen a single time; roughly 8% belongs to the top ten. The material sequenced was PBMCs. The receptors shown here come from a woman between 50 and 59 years old in good health and CMV-seropositive. CDR3s include the opening cysteine and the closing phenylalanine or tryptophan. The D gene is left open where the match is weak.

TRBV7-9 TRBD1 CSSSLVDRFYGYTF
TRBV10-3 TRBD2 CAIRGGSPYEQYF
TRBV6-1 NA CASSWERYEQYF
TRBV6-5 TRBD2 CASSYSIRAGKQFF
TRBV27 NA CASSVGQVGRYNEQFF
TRBV5-1 NA CASGSQGNTGELFF
TRBV6-5 NA CASSNGPLYGYTF
TRBV7-2 NA CASSRGGTGPYNEQFF
TRBV9 NA CASSAEGGGTGELFF
TRBV5-1 TRBD2 CASSSVAGVSYEQYF
TRBV15 NA CATSRGEFNYGYTF
TRBV7-9 NA CASTKGGYTEAFF
TRBV5-6 TRBD2 CASSLWTSDINEQFF
TRBV2 NA CASSVEGLMNTEAFF
TRBV7-9 TRBD2 CASSAAGGPWNEQFF
TRBV7-9 NA CASSSGLSTDTQYF
TRBV29-1 TRBD1 CTPDRGNYGYTF
TRBV7-8 NA CASSLERGATEAFF
TRBV29-1 TRBD2 CSVGGTSGNEQYF
TRBV2 NA CASSWADGKVTEAFF
TRBV15 TRBD1 CATSRGDRGSEAFF
TRBV9 TRBD2 CASSVTGGVASTDTQYF
TRBV18 NA CASSPEVGSYEQYF
TRBV27 NA CASSPQGPRNTEAFF
TRBV25-1 NA CASSDVGAKNSQYF
TRBV7-8 TRBD1 CASSHRGLYEQYF
TRBV20-1 NA CSGETTDTQYF
TRBV19 NA CASSFRDKYNEQFF
TRBV5-6 TRBD2 CASSLGLTGGDTQYF
TRBV6-1 NA CASSAKETQYF
TRBV5-4 TRBD2 CASSLKAGGGSDTQYF
TRBV9 NA CASSAKYRETAGGYTF
TRBV27 TRBD2 CASSLWAPGGGYEQYF
TRBV27 NA CASSPLGQPQHF
TRBV5-6 TRBD1 CASSINRGSSYNEQFF
TRBV27 NA CAGSFSSYSNQPQHF
TRBV28 TRBD1 CASSLMDRGSNTEAFF
TRBV7-2 NA CASSQEAFPTDTQYF
TRBV28 NA CASRPPQTYEQYF
TRBV5-4 TRBD2 CASSLGAGRDEQFF
TRBV27 TRBD1 CASSLSGQGGTYEQYF
TRBV9 TRBD1 CASSAGQGSNQPQHF
TRBV27 TRBD1 CARYRGSTYGYTF
TRBV19 TRBD2 CASSSRLAGYNEQFF
TRBV7-2 TRBD2 CASSLRRGADQETQYF
TRBV4-3 NA CASSQDGTISGANGLTF
TRBV19 TRBD1 CASRPDRGSFTDTQYF
TRBV2 NA CASSGSLRRDEQYF
TRBV4-3 TRBD2 CASSPFAGGNNEQFF
TRBV5-1 TRBD1 CASSRAGGVEVDTQYF
TRBV7-3 TRBD1 CASSRDTGGYTEAFF
TRBV19 TRBD1 CASTRTGGGYGYTF
TRBV6-5 NA CASRGGGAGDSPLHF
TRBV7-3 NA CASSFERDSGGELFF
TRBV7-9 NA CASFLSYNEQFF